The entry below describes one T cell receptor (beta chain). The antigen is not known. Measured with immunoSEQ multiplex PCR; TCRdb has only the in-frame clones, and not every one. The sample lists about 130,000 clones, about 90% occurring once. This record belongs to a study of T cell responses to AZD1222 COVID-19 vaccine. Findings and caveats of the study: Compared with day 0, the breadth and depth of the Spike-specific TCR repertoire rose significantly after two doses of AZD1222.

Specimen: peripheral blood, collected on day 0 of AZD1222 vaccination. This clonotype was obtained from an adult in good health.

Here the CDR3 DNA reads TGTGCCAGCAGTTCCTCGTTACTAGCGGGGGGGGGCAATGAGCAGTTCTTC. As protein: CASSSSLLAGGGNEQFF. J is TRBJ2-1 and V is TRBV27, with 13 bases matching TRBD2. This CDR3 spans 17 amino acids. After removal of 4 bases from V and 6 bases from J, the junction contained 9 bases not matched to a gene. Germline lookup yields CDR1 MNHEY and CDR2 SMNVEV (reference sequence).